The clone carrying this T cell receptor beta chain is medium-sized (0.01 to 0.1%) in the sample. Its antigen is as yet unknown. This record belongs to a study of early T cells in non-severe SARS-CoV-2 infection. V shed 2 bases and J shed 5 bases, with 12 bases lying between them. This CDR3 is built from 14 residues. The study, taken as a whole, reports: VDJdb matching, biased toward anti-spike CD8 responses, missed private and CD4 specificities.

TCRdb recomputed calls from the 5' RACE reads with MiXCR, one row per CDR3 protein. This sample carries roughly 32,000 distinct CDR3 sequences, 5.5% to 7.5% of them seen once, and the ten largest clones take approximately 6.9%. This chain joins TRBV12-3 or TRBV12-4 and TRBJ1-2; D remains unclear. The specimen was whole blood. This TCR was sampled from an adult who was a healthcare worker with PCR-confirmed SARS-CoV-2 infection or an uninfected control (not recorded which). The DNA of the CDR3 is TGTGCCAGCAGTTTATCCGGGCCGGCGTATGGCTACACCTTC. Translated, it gives CASSLSGPAYGYTF.